The clone carrying this TCR beta chain has only a few counts. Its cognate antigen is unknown. CDR1 MNHNS and CDR2 SASEGT come from the germline V gene. The CDR3 has 18 amino acids. J lost 4 bases, V lost 7 bases, and 15 bases had no gene match. These data are taken from a study of T-cell reconstitution after alpha-beta-depleted transplantation in children. Study outcomes and limitations: Several hundred expanded graft clones reportedly supplied alpha-beta T cells about two months after transplant.

Unique molecular identifiers were incorporated during preparation of the TCRbeta library. TCRdb re-derived calls from the PCR reads in MiXCR, one entry per CDR3 protein. The sample comprises more than 300,000 distinct CDR3 sequences, 15% to 20% of which are singletons, and around two fifths rests with the top ten. This chain joins TRBV6-1 and TRBJ2-2, with 10 bases aligning to TRBD2. This clonotype was obtained from a male patient between 2 and 15 years old who had a stem cell transplant for acute lymphoblastic leukemia, so the T cells may come from the graft donor. Specimen: PBMCs, mostly from graft donor cells, collected 360 days after TCRalphabeta/CD19-depleted stem cell transplant. The CDR3 reads CASKGGMASGSSTGELFF. In DNA, the CDR3 is TGTGCCAGCAAGGGCGGGATGGCTAGCGGGAGTAGCACCGGGGAGCTGTTTTTT.